The present T cell receptor (beta chain) was sequenced within a study of coeliac disease. The wider study: Refractory type I patients had normal intraepithelial cells despite over 12 months' diet failure. Without high-resolution HLA typing, biased TRBV7-2 usage was queried.

On this clone: Its target is unknown.

Sequencing used immunoSEQ multiplex PCR; TCRdb keeps in-frame clones, though not all of them. The sample includes 3,000 to 4,000 clones, roughly half of them seen just once. Whole-study findings and limits: The authors judged this method unsuitable for unbiased gliadin-specific T cell detection.

With V trimmed by 8 bases and J by 0 bases, 3 bases remained unmatched. Germline V gives CDR1 ENHRY, CDR2 SYGVKD. The CDR3 covers 13 residues. The chain employs TRBV10-3 and TRBJ2-5, with 7 bases lining up with TRBD1. This receptor was identified in a woman aged 70-85 years with celiac disease. Sequences were obtained from intraepithelial lymphocytes from the gut. The CDR3 DNA sequence: TGTGCCATCGGGGACAGTGACCAAGAGACCCAGTACTTC. This translates into CAIGDSDQETQYF.